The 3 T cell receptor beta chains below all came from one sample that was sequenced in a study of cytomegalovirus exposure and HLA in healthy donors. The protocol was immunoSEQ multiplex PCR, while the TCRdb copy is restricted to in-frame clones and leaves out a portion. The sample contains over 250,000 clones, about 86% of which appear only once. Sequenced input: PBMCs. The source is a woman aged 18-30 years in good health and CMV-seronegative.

Written as DNA, the CDR3 is TGCAGTGCGGAGCGGCAAGAGACCCAGTACTTC. Amino acid sequence: CSAERQETQYF. This chain joins TRBV20-1 and TRBJ2-5; D is perhaps TRBD2 (5 bases). Trimming stripped 6 bases from V and 2 bases from J, with 7 bases between. This CDR3 spans 11 amino acids. Germline assignment: CDR1 DFQATT and CDR2 SNEGSKA (reference sequence).

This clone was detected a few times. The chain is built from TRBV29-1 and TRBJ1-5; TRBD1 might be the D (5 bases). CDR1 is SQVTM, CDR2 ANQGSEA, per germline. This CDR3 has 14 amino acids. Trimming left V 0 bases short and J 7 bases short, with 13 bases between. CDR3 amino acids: CSVEDEVWGQPQHF. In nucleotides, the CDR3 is TGCAGCGTTGAAGATGAGGTGTGGGGCCAGCCCCAGCATTTT.

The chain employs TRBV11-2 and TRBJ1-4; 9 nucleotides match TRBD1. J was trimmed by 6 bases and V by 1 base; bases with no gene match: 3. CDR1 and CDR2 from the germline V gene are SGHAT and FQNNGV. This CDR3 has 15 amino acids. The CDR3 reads CASSLGDRDHEKLFF. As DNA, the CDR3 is TGTGCCAGCAGCTTAGGGGACAGGGATCATGAAAAACTGTTTTTT.